The clone carrying this TCR beta chain has only one observation. The data derive from a study of T and B cells in COVID-19 patients. From blood, roughly 220-550 ng of genomic DNA served as TRB template. Germline V lookup: CDR1 LNHDA, CDR2 SQIVND (reference sequence). Unmatched junction bases numbered 5, after V lost 6 bases and J lost 9 bases. This CDR3 is 13 amino acids long. TRB rearrangements were amplified by multiplex PCR with BIOMED2 TRB-A/B primers. TCRdb processed the multiplex PCR reads anew with MiXCR; each CDR3 protein has one entry. Here the sample spans over 10,000 distinct CDR3 sequences, around 30% being singletons.

The origin of this receptor is a human donor who had recovered from COVID-19. The genes are TRBV19 and TRBJ2-4; the match to TRBD1 covers 10 bases. The sequencing sample was made of blood. In DNA form, the CDR3 reads TGTGCCAGTAGGGGACAGGGGAGGGTCATTCAGTACTTC. Encoded protein: CASRGQGRVIQYF.